This T cell receptor (beta chain) was sequenced in a study of blood T cells in healthy people across ages. Through a sample-barcoded 5' primer and a J-beta primer mix, a second PCR was run for roughly 6 to 11 cycles. TCRdb used MiXCR to reprocess the 5' RACE reads, holding one entry per CDR3 protein. The table includes about 840,000 distinct CDR3 sequences, about 28% detected once. The CDR3 totals 15 residues. CDR1 MDHEN and CDR2 SYDVKM come from the germline V gene. V gave up 6 bases and J gave up 4 bases, with 13 bases separating them. This clonotype was seen a handful of times. These records were also assigned to another study, of T cells of mothers and their children.

The sample comprised blood. The rearrangement joins TRBV28 to TRBJ1-6; tentative D call: TRBD1 (5 bases). This receptor was obtained from a woman in her 40s in good health. The CDR3 bases are TGTGCCAGCAGGGACCGGGACCGATATAATTCACCCCTCCACTTT. It is translated as CASRDRDRYNSPLHF.